The sequence of this T cell receptor (beta chain) was determined in a study of beta chain features in type 1 diabetes. Background on the study: Patients and healthy donors were similar in age, gender and cell yields.

Study outcomes and limitations: Equally in patients and controls, shorter templates might have been favored by PCR. Within each of all four CD4+ subsets, Type 1 diabetes patients had TCRB CDR3s that were moderately but significantly shorter. The VDJ junctions of type 1 diabetes patients carried fewer insertions and more deletions.

In the case of this clone: The antigen is undetermined.

Reverse transcribing all isolated RNA meant expressed TCRB transcripts were sequenced. The average read count of naive, central memory and regulatory T cell samples was around 3.6 million. The repertoire was sequenced with immunoSEQ multiplex PCR; TCRdb's copy has only in-frame clones and lacks some. There are about 340,000 clones in the sample; approximately 9.9% occur only once, and approximately 1% lies in the top ten. With 6 bases clipped from V and 1 base from J, the junction kept 6 bases outside the gene matches. This CDR3 contains 15 residues. In germline, CDR1 is MNHNY, CDR2 SVGAGI (reference sequence).

Material: central memory CD4+ T cells from blood. This chain connects TRBV6-6 to TRBJ2-3, with 8 bases lining up with TRBD1. This TCR derives from a young man with type 1 diabetes. CDR3 region: CASSSGGQGTDTQYF. The CDR3 bases are TGTGCCAGCAGCTCCGGGGGACAGGGCACAGATACGCAGTATTTT.